Listed below are T cell receptor beta chains from one sample, sequenced in a study of OX40 agonist ivuxolimab in advanced cancers. Assay: immunoSEQ multiplex PCR; the TCRdb copy retains only in-frame clones and omits some. The table has fewer than 45,000 clones, around 85% seen once; the top ten hold 2.5% to 3%. The sequenced sample was CD4+ or CD8+ T cells sorted from blood, obtained in a trial of the OX40 agonist ivuxolimab. These receptor sequences come from an adult with an advanced solid tumor such as melanoma, head and neck, liver or kidney cancer. CDR3s include the opening cysteine and the closing phenylalanine or tryptophan. Each record gives: J gene, D gene, CDR3 length, clone size, V gene, CDR3 protein, CDR3 DNA. D genes are given only for firm matches. A row's size may be missing; if present it is once, few, many or a size class.

TRBJ1-1	-	15	once	TRBV27	CASSRIPDGNTEAFF	TGTGCCAGCAGTAGGATACCAGACGGGAACACTGAAGCTTTCTTT
TRBJ2-1	TRBD2	14	-	TRBV10-3	CATAEREFVNEQFF	TGTGCCACCGCGGAGCGGGAGTTCGTAAATGAGCAGTTCTTC
TRBJ2-3	-	14	few	TRBV18	CASSPRTNSDTQYF	TGTGCCAGCTCACCACGTACCAATTCAGATACGCAGTATTTT
TRBJ1-5	-	16	-	TRBV15	CATSSKVWFSNQPQHF	TGTGCCACCAGCAGTAAGGTTTGGTTTAGCAATCAGCCCCAGCATTTT
TRBJ1-4	-	15	-	TRBV5-4	CASSPRGGVDEKLFF	TGTGCCAGCAGCCCACGGGGAGGGGTAGATGAAAAACTGTTTTTT
TRBJ2-5	-	14	-	TRBV11-3	CASSFLKQQETQYF	TGTGCCAGCAGCTTCCTGAAACAGCAAGAGACCCAGTACTTC
TRBJ1-1	TRBD1	15	-	TRBV6-5	CASSMDRAGFTEAFF	TGTGCCAGCAGCATGGACAGGGCGGGATTCACTGAAGCTTTCTTT
TRBJ2-1	-	12	once	TRBV5-6	CASSRVTVEQFF	TGTGCCAGCAGCCGGGTCACAGTTGAGCAGTTCTTC
TRBJ2-2	TRBD1	13	-	TRBV7-7	CASSPTGTGELFF	TGTGCTAGCAGCCCGACAGGGACCGGGGAGCTGTTTTTT
TRBJ1-1	-	14	-	TRBV19	CASTPKYRSTEAFF	TGTGCCAGTACCCCTAAGTATCGGAGCACTGAAGCTTTCTTT
TRBJ2-2	-	16	once	TRBV9	CASSVEARTNTGELFF	TGTGCCAGCAGCGTAGAGGCGCGGACAAACACCGGGGAGCTGTTTTTT
TRBJ2-5	TRBD1	13	-	TRBV19	CATGGQGRETQYF	TGTGCCACCGGGGGACAGGGGCGAGAGACCCAGTACTTC
TRBJ2-6	-	13	-	TRBV6-6	CASSRSEANVLTF	TGTGCCAGCAGCCGAAGTGAGGCCAACGTCCTGACTTTC
TRBJ2-1	TRBD2	15	-	TRBV6-5	CASSYSPSGNNEQFF	TGTGCCAGCAGTTACTCGCCTAGCGGGAACAATGAGCAGTTCTTC
TRBJ2-5	-	14	-	TRBV5-8	CASSLGTVQETQYF	TGTGCCAGCAGCTTGGGAACGGTACAAGAGACCCAGTACTTC
TRBJ1-2	-	20	-	TRBV6-1	CASSESRVYVLPVGFYGYTF	TGTGCCAGCAGTGAAAGTCGGGTGTATGTTCTCCCAGTGGGGTTCTATGGCTACACCTTC
TRBJ2-2	-	14	-	TRBV19	CASSIGANTGELFF	TGTGCCAGTAGTATAGGAGCGAACACCGGGGAGCTGTTTTTT
TRBJ1-2	TRBD1	13	-	TRBV25-1	CASREAPGGGYTF	TGTGCCAGCAGGGAAGCCCCAGGGGGTGGCTACACCTTC
TRBJ1-1	-	20	-	TRBV14	CASSKSGVGGGGRKNTEAFF	TGTGCCAGCAGCAAAAGCGGGGTAGGAGGGGGAGGTAGGAAGAACACTGAAGCTTTCTTT
TRBJ2-7	TRBD2	15	-	TRBV18	CASSSTALAGHEQYF	TGTGCCAGCTCGTCGACCGCTCTAGCGGGTCACGAGCAGTACTTC
TRBJ2-6	-	14	-	TRBV27	CASRLGAGANVLTF	TGTGCCAGCAGGCTCGGAGCTGGGGCCAACGTCCTGACTTTC
TRBJ2-7	-	13	-	TRBV29-1	CSAGGPGLHEQYF	TGCAGCGCGGGCGGGCCAGGGCTCCACGAGCAGTACTTC
TRBJ1-5	-	15	-	TRBV19	CASSTPRQGNQPQHF	TGTGCCAGTAGCACTCCCCGACAGGGCAATCAGCCCCAGCATTTT
TRBJ2-1	TRBD2	15	-	TRBV7-7	CASSLGGGAYNEQFF	TGTGCTAGCAGCCTGGGGGGGGGAGCCTACAATGAGCAGTTCTTC
TRBJ1-3	TRBD1	15	-	TRBV18	CASSPRTGAGNTIYF	TGTGCCAGCTCACCTAGAACAGGGGCTGGAAACACCATATATTTT
TRBJ2-5	-	14	-	TRBV25-1	CASSGDYYQETQYF	TGTGCCAGCAGTGGAGACTACTACCAAGAGACCCAGTACTTC
TRBJ2-7	-	12	-	TRBV10-3	CAISSRNDEQYF	TGTGCCATCAGTTCCAGAAATGACGAGCAGTACTTC
TRBJ2-7	TRBD1	15	-	TRBV30	CAWRYPGQGGHEQYF	TGTGCCTGGAGGTATCCAGGACAGGGTGGCCACGAGCAGTACTTC
TRBJ2-1	-	13	-	TRBV5-1	CASSFHSYNEQFF	TGCGCCAGCAGCTTCCACTCCTACAATGAGCAGTTCTTC
TRBJ2-6	-	11	-	TRBV6-1	CALGKANVLTF	TGTGCCTTAGGGAAGGCCAACGTCCTGACTTTC
TRBJ1-4	TRBD1	16	once	TRBV9	CASSPYSGQGNEKLFF	TGTGCCAGCAGCCCCTACTCGGGACAGGGGAATGAAAAACTGTTTTTT
TRBJ1-2	TRBD1	14	-	TRBV6-4	CASSMDRESSGYTF	TGTGCCAGCAGCATGGACAGGGAAAGTTCTGGCTACACCTTC
TRBJ1-4	-	15	-	TRBV7-9	CASSLAGTDKGKLFF	TGTGCCAGCAGCTTAGCAGGCACAGATAAGGGAAAACTGTTTTTT
TRBJ2-5	-	14	-	TRBV16	CASSQYAVGETQYF	TGTGCCAGCAGCCAATACGCGGTGGGGGAGACCCAGTACTTC
TRBJ2-3	TRBD1	15	-	TRBV11-3	CASSRQGSRTDTQYF	TGTGCCAGCTCCCGACAGGGGTCGCGCACAGATACGCAGTATTTT
TRBJ2-5	-	14	-	TRBV7-9	CASSLRTLQETQYF	TGTGCCAGCAGCTTACGGACGCTTCAAGAGACCCAGTACTTC
TRBJ1-2	TRBD1	16	-	TRBV30	CAWSLLEDRENYGYTF	TGTGCCTGGAGCCTCCTAGAGGACAGGGAGAACTATGGCTACACCTTC
TRBJ1-4	-	15	-	TRBV6-1	CASSEEIGGSEKLFF	TGTGCCAGCAGTGAAGAAATAGGGGGGTCTGAAAAACTGTTTTTT
TRBJ1-1	TRBD1	16	-	TRBV27	CASNASPTGGSTEAFF	TGTGCCAGCAATGCATCTCCAACAGGGGGGAGCACTGAAGCTTTCTTT
TRBJ1-1	-	14	-	TRBV5-4	CASRGRGVGTEAFF	TGTGCCAGCAGAGGGAGGGGAGTTGGGACTGAAGCTTTCTTT
TRBJ2-7	-	16	-	TRBV7-2	CASSLEGGILSYEQYF	TGTGCCAGCAGCTTGGAAGGAGGGATTCTGTCCTACGAGCAGTACTTC
TRBJ1-6	-	15	-	TRBV6-6	CASSYEGTRNSPLHF	TGTGCCAGCAGTTACGAAGGGACCCGTAATTCACCCCTCCACTTT
TRBJ1-5	-	15	-	TRBV28	CASSAPREHLQPQHF	TGTGCCAGCAGTGCCCCTAGGGAGCATTTACAGCCCCAGCATTTT
TRBJ1-2	-	16	few	TRBV7-2	CASSPTGGQTYYGYTF	TGTGCCAGCAGCCCGACGGGGGGGCAGACCTACTATGGCTACACCTTC
TRBJ2-7	TRBD1	15	-	TRBV7-8	CASSSRDSLTYEQYF	TGTGCCAGCAGCTCTCGGGACAGTCTAACTTACGAGCAGTACTTC
TRBJ1-5	-	15	-	TRBV5-1	CASSLGGEGTQPQHF	TGCGCCAGCAGCTTGGGGGGAGAGGGGACTCAGCCCCAGCATTTT
TRBJ2-3	-	14	-	TRBV11-3	CASSLVVGLDTQYF	TGTGCCAGCAGCTTAGTAGTGGGTTTAGATACGCAGTATTTT
TRBJ2-4	TRBD2	14	-	TRBV29-1	CSVELGLGKNIQYF	TGCAGCGTTGAACTGGGACTAGGGAAAAACATTCAGTACTTC
TRBJ2-7	-	13	-	TRBV30	CAWRRDHFGEQYF	TGTGCCTGGAGGCGGGACCATTTCGGAGAGCAGTACTTC
TRBJ2-3	-	13	-	TRBV2	CATPGPEGVTQYF	TGTGCCACACCGGGACCAGAAGGAGTAACGCAGTATTTT
TRBJ2-3	-	15	-	TRBV19	CASSIRGDRTDTQYF	TGTGCCAGTAGTATTAGGGGGGACCGCACAGATACGCAGTATTTT
TRBJ1-3	-	16	-	TRBV19	CASSIMKTGPGNTIYF	TGTGCCAGTAGTATTATGAAAACCGGACCTGGAAACACCATATATTTT
TRBJ1-1	-	15	-	TRBV30	CAWILRQAGPYEAFF	TGTGCCTGGATCCTCAGGCAGGCCGGGCCCTATGAAGCTTTCTTT
TRBJ2-2	-	13	once	TRBV7-6	CATQELGAGELFF	TGTGCAACCCAAGAGTTGGGGGCCGGGGAGCTGTTTTTT
TRBJ1-5	-	13	-	TRBV5-8	CASSLGVREPQHF	TGTGCCAGCAGCTTGGGGGTAAGGGAGCCCCAGCATTTT
TRBJ2-1	-	10	-	TRBV28	CASSLRVQFF	TGTGCCAGCAGTTTGAGGGTTCAGTTCTTC
TRBJ2-1	-	15	-	TRBV27	CASRPRQNSYNEQFF	TGTGCCAGCAGGCCCCGACAGAACTCCTACAATGAGCAGTTCTTC
TRBJ2-1	-	11	-	TRBV6-5	CASSYHNEQFF	TGTGCCAGCAGTTACCACAATGAGCAGTTCTTC
TRBJ2-3	-	12	-	TRBV29-1	CSFGRMADTQYF	TGCAGCTTTGGTCGCATGGCAGATACGCAGTATTTT